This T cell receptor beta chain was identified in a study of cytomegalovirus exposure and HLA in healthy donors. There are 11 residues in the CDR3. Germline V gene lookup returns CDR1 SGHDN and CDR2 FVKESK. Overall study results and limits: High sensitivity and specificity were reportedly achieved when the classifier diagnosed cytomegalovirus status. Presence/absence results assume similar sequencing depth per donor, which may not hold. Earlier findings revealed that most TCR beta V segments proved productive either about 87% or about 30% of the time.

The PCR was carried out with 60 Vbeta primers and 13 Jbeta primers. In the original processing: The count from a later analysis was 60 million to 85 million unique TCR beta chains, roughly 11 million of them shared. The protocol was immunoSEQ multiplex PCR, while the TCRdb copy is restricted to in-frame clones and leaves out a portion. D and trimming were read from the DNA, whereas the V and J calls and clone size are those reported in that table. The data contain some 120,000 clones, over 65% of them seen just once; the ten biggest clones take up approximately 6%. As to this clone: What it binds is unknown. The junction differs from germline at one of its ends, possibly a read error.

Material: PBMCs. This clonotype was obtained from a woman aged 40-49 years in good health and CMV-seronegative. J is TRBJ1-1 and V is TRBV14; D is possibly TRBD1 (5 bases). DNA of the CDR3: TGTGCCAGCAGCCTGGGACTCATCCTGGACTTT. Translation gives CASSLGLILDF.